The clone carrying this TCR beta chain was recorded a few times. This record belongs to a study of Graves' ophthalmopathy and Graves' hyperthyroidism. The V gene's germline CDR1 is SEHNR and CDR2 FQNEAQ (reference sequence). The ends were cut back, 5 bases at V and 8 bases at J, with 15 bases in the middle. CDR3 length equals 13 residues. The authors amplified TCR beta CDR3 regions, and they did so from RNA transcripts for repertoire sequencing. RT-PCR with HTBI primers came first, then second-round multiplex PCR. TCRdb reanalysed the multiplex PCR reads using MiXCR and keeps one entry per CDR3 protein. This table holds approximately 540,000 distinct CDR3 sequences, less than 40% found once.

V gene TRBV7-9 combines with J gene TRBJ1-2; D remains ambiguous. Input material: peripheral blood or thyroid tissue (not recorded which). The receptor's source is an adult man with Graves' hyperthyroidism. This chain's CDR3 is CASSPSRTFGYTF. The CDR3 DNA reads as TGTGCCAGCAGCCCGAGTCGGACTTTCGGCTACACCTTC. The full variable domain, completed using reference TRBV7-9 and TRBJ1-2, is DTGVSQNPRHKITKRGQNVTFRCDPISEHNRLYWYRQTLGQGPEFLTYFQNEAQLEKSRLLSDRFSAERPKGSFSTLEIQRTEQGDSAMYLCASSPSRTFGYTFGSGTRLTVV.